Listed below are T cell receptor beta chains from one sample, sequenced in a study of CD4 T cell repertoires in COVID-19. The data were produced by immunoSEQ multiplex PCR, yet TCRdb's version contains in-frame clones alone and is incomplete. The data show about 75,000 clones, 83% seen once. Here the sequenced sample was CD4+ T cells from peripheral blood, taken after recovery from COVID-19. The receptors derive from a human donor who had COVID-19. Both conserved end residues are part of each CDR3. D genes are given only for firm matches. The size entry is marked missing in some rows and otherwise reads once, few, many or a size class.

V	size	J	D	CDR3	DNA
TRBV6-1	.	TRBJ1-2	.	CASSLLSGLNYGYTF	TGTGCCAGCAGTTTACTATCGGGCCTTAACTATGGCTACACCTTC
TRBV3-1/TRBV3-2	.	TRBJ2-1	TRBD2	CASSQDASGRAGWQFF	TGTGCCAGCAGCCAAGATGCGAGCGGGAGGGCCGGGTGGCAGTTCTTC
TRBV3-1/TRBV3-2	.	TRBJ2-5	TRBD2	CASSPAGVWETQYF	TGTGCCAGCAGCCCGGCGGGAGTTTGGGAGACCCAGTACTTC
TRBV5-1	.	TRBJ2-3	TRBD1	CASSLGQGNLDTQYF	TGCGCCAGCAGCTTGGGACAGGGGAATTTGGATACGCAGTATTTT
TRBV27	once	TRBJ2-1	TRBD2	CASSDGLAGINEQFF	TGTGCCAGCAGTGACGGGTTAGCGGGGATCAATGAGCAGTTCTTC
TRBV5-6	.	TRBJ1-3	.	CASSTPGGGNTIYF	TGTGCCAGCAGCACCCCCGGCGGGGGAAACACCATATATTTT
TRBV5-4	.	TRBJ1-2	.	CASSGGAGKDYGYTF	TGTGCCAGCAGCGGGGGGGCAGGGAAGGACTATGGCTACACCTTC
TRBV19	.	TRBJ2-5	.	CASSITGETQYF	TGTGCCAGTAGTATAACGGGGGAGACCCAGTACTTC
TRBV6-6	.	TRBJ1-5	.	CASRDTGNQPQHF	TGTGCCAGCAGGGACACAGGGAATCAGCCCCAGCATTTT
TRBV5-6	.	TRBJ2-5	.	CASRGRSDEETQYF	TGTGCCAGCAGGGGGCGAAGTGACGAAGAGACCCAGTACTTC
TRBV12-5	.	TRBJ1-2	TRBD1	CASGLVYGTGDYYTF	TGTGCTAGTGGTTTGGTATACGGGACAGGGGATTATTACACCTTC
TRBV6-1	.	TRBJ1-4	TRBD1	CASSDQTGSREKLFF	TGTGCCAGCAGTGATCAGACAGGGAGTAGGGAAAAACTGTTTTTT
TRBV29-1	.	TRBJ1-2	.	CSVYGQLYGYTF	TGCAGCGTGTATGGACAGCTCTATGGCTACACCTTC
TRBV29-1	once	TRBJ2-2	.	CSGSQGTDTGELFF	TGCAGCGGGTCACAGGGTACCGACACCGGGGAGCTGTTTTTT
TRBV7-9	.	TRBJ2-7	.	CASSTNSYSYEQYF	TGTGCCAGCAGCACCAACAGCTACTCCTACGAGCAGTACTTC
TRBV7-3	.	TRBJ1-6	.	CASSRTGGEPPLHF	TGTGCCAGCAGCCGTACGGGGGGAGAACCACCCCTCCACTTT
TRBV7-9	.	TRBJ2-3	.	CASSLTRALRTDTQYF	TGTGCCAGCAGCTTAACGAGAGCGTTGCGCACAGATACGCAGTATTTT
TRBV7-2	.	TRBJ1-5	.	CASILSQGNQPQHF	TGTGCCAGCATACTCAGCCAGGGCAATCAGCCCCAGCATTTT
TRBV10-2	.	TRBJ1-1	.	CASSETGNTEAFF	TGCGCCAGCAGTGAGACAGGGAACACTGAAGCTTTCTTT
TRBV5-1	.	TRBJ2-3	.	CASSFVAGNTDTQYF	TGCGCCAGCAGCTTCGTGGCGGGTAACACAGATACGCAGTATTTT
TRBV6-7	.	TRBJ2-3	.	CASSGRIGDTQYF	TGTGCCAGCAGTGGGAGAATTGGAGATACGCAGTATTTT
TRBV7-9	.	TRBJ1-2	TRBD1	CASSLAGQPYGYTF	TGTGCCAGCAGCTTAGCGGGACAGCCTTATGGCTACACCTTC
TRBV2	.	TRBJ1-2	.	CASHKNYGYTF	TGTGCCAGCCATAAAAACTATGGCTACACCTTC
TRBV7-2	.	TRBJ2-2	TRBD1	CASSWQGASTGELFF	TGTGCCAGCAGCTGGCAGGGGGCGAGCACCGGGGAGCTGTTTTTT
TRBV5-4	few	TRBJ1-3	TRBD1	CASSPGQGLSSGNTIYF	TGTGCCAGCAGCCCGGGACAGGGCCTCAGCTCTGGAAACACCATATATTTT
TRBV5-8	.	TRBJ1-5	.	CASSSIPGRMGYNQPQHF	TGTGCCAGCAGCTCGATCCCGGGACGGATGGGATACAATCAGCCCCAGCATTTT
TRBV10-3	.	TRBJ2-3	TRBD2	CAIRGTSGRTDTQYF	TGTGCCATCAGGGGGACTAGCGGTCGCACAGATACGCAGTATTTT
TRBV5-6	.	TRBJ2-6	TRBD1	CASSFPGTGLSGANVLTF	TGTGCCAGCAGCTTCCCCGGGACAGGGCTCTCTGGGGCCAACGTCCTGACTTTC
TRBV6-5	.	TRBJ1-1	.	CAVGEGSSEAFF	TGTGCTGTAGGGGAGGGAAGCTCTGAAGCTTTCTTT
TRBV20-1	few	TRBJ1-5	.	CSASMGTNQPQHF	TGCAGTGCTAGTATGGGGACCAATCAGCCCCAGCATTTT
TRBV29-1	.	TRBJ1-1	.	CSVAQGGSNTETFF	TGCAGCGTTGCGCAGGGAGGGTCGAACACTGAAACTTTCTTT
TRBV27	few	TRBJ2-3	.	CASSTYTDTQYF	TGTGCCAGCAGTACCTACACAGATACGCAGTATTTT
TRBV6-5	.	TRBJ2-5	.	CACSRTQETQYF	TGTGCCTGTTCCAGAACCCAAGAGACCCAGTACTTC
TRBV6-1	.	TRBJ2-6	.	CASSDSIPGSGANVLTF	TGTGCCAGCAGTGACAGCATCCCAGGATCTGGGGCCAACGTCCTGACTTTC
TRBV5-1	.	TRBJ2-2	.	CASSLNGNTGELFF	TGCGCCAGCAGCTTGAACGGTAACACCGGGGAGCTGTTTTTT
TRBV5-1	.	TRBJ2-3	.	CASSSLTGGRGDTQYF	TGCGCCAGCAGCTCCTTGACTGGGGGGAGAGGGGATACGCAGTATTTT